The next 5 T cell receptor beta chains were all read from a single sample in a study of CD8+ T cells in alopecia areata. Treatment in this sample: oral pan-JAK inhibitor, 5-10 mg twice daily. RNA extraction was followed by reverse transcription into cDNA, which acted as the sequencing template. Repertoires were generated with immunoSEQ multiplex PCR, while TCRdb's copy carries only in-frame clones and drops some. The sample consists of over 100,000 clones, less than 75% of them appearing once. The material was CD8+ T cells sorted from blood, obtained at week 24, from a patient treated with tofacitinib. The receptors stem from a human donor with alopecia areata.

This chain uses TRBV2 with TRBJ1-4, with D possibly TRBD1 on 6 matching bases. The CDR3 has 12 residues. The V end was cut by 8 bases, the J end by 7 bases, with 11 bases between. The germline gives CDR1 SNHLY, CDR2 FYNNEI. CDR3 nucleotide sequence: TGTGCCAGCCGGGACACCAGTGAAAAACTGTTTTTT. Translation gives CASRDTSEKLFF.

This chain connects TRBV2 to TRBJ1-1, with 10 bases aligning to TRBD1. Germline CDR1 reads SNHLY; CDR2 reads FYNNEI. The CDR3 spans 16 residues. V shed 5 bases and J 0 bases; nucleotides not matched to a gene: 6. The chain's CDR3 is CASSPGQGRMNTEAFF. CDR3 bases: TGTGCCAGCAGTCCGGGACAGGGGCGTATGAACACTGAAGCTTTCTTT.

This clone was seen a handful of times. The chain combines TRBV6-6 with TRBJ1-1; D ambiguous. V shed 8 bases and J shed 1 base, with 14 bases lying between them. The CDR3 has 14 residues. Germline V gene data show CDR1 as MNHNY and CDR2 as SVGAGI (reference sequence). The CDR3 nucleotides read TGTGCCAGCGAGGAACGGTCCTCGAACACTGAAGCTTTCTTT. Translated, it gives CASEERSSNTEAFF.

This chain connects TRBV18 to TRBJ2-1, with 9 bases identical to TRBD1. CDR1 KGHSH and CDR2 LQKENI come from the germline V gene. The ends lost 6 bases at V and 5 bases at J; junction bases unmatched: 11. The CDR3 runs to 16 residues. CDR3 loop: CASSPNRGQKDNEQFF. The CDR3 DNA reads TGTGCCAGCTCCCCGAACAGGGGGCAAAAAGACAATGAGCAGTTCTTC.

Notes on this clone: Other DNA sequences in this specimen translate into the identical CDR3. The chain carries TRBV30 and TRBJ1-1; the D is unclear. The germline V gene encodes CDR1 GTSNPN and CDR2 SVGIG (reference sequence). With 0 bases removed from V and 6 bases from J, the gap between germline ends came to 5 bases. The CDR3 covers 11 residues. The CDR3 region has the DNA TGTGCCTGGAGTGTAGGCTCTGAAGCTTTCTTT. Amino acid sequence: CAWSVGSEAFF.